This T cell receptor beta chain came from a study of CD8 T cells in Susac syndrome. After extraction with the RNeasy kit, about 0.5 to 1 ug of the RNA was reverse transcribed using random hexamers. MiXCR was run by TCRdb on the immunoSEQ multiplex PCR reads, yielding one entry per CDR3 protein. The top ten clones hold 0.093% of a sample with approximately 180,000 distinct CDR3 sequences, roughly 95% of them seen once. V lost 5 bases and J lost 7, with 17 bases in between. This CDR3 has 15 amino acids. The germline V gene has CDR1 SGHAT and CDR2 FQNNGV. The source of this sequence is a human donor with multiple sclerosis. This chain uses TRBV11-2 with TRBJ1-4, with a tentative D call TRBD1 (5 bases). The material sequenced was CD4+ T cells from PBMCs. CDR3 sequence: CASSATGTAGEKLFF. The DNA for the CDR3 is TGTGCCAGCAGCGCAACCGGGACGGCCGGTGAAAAACTGTTTTTT.